This T cell receptor (beta chain) was documented in a study of chemoradiotherapy in HPV16-positive cancers. TCRdb keeps only in-frame clones here, not all; method: immunoSEQ multiplex PCR. Of 6,200 or so clones listed, under 80% are singletons. A few counts support this clone. The CDR3 runs 12 residues. CDR1 is MDHEN, CDR2 SYDVKM, per germline. V lost 4 bases and J lost 4, with 7 bases in between. The starting material was tumor tissue, obtained from a patient who underwent chemoradiotherapy. The sequence came from a human donor with HPV-associated anogenital cancer. The rearrangement uses TRBV28 and TRBJ1-1; maybe TRBD1 (5 bases). The CDR3 is CASSSRGTEAFF. The CDR3 nucleotides read TGTGCCAGCAGTTCAAGGGGCACTGAAGCTTTCTTT.